These T cell receptor beta chains were read from a single sample in a study of shared clonotypes between healthy human individuals. TCRdb keeps only in-frame clones here, not all; method: immunoSEQ multiplex PCR. The sample has about 680,000 clones; about 91% are singletons. The sample was naive CD8+ T cells sorted from blood. The receptors derive from a young man in good health. Both conserved end residues are part of each CDR3. The D gene is left open where the match is weak. Part of the rows lack a size; the others show once, few, many or a class for expanded clones.

.	.	TRBJ2-7	TRBV11-2	CASSLLTSWREQYF	TGTGCCAGCAGCTTATTAACCTCATGGAGGGAGCAGTACTTC
.	.	TRBJ1-4	TRBV10-1	CASSDVGAEEKLFF	TGCGCCAGCAGTGATGTGGGGGCAGAAGAAAAACTGTTTTTT
.	.	TRBJ2-7	TRBV7-6	CASSLYDAGKYEQYF	TGTGCCAGCAGCTTATATGATGCGGGAAAGTACGAGCAGTACTTC
.	.	TRBJ2-7	TRBV28	CASSLGPLGGLLNYEQYF	TGTGCCAGCAGTTTAGGGCCTCTGGGCGGGCTGTTAAACTACGAGCAGTACTTC
.	.	TRBJ2-2	TRBV18	CASSPLAGRLGELFF	TGTGCCAGCTCACCACTTGCGGGGAGGCTCGGGGAGCTGTTTTTT
.	once	TRBJ2-7	TRBV19	CASSMGSSYEQYF	TGTGCCAGTAGTATGGGTAGTTCCTACGAGCAGTACTTC
.	.	TRBJ1-5	TRBV5-1	CASSLEGLNQPQHF	TGCGCCAGCAGCTTGGAAGGCCTCAATCAGCCCCAGCATTTT
.	.	TRBJ1-2	TRBV19	CASTETEIYGYTF	TGTGCCAGTACCGAGACCGAGATCTATGGCTACACCTTC
TRBD2	.	TRBJ2-3	TRBV7-3	CASSLNQLAGIPDTQYF	TGTGCCAGCAGCTTAAATCAGCTAGCGGGAATTCCAGATACGCAGTATTTT
TRBD1	.	TRBJ2-7	TRBV7-9	CASSLRNRGTHEQYF	TGTGCCAGCAGCTTACGGAACAGGGGAACCCACGAGCAGTACTTC
.	.	TRBJ2-1	TRBV27	CASSILPYNEQFF	TGTGCCAGCAGTATCCTCCCCTACAATGAGCAGTTCTTC
.	once	TRBJ2-2	TRBV18	CASSPSSTGSTGELFF	TGTGCCAGCTCACCATCTTCCACAGGGTCCACCGGGGAGCTGTTTTTT
.	.	TRBJ1-3	TRBV27	CASSRIRDTFSGNTIYF	TGTGCCAGCTCCCGGATCCGGGACACTTTCTCTGGAAACACCATATATTTT
.	.	TRBJ1-1	TRBV5-4	CASSLVEEQVEAFF	TGTGCCAGCAGCTTGGTAGAGGAACAGGTTGAAGCTTTCTTT
TRBD1	.	TRBJ2-1	TRBV7-2	CASSFFGTGYNEQFF	TGTGCCAGCAGCTTCTTTGGGACAGGTTACAATGAGCAGTTCTTC
.	.	TRBJ2-2	TRBV7-3	CASSLIGPGELFF	TGTGCCAGCAGCTTAATCGGTCCAGGGGAGCTGTTTTTT
TRBD2	.	TRBJ2-5	TRBV7-6	CASSLAPRTSGQETQYF	TGTGCCAGCAGCTTAGCGCCAAGGACTAGCGGCCAAGAGACCCAGTACTTC
TRBD2	.	TRBJ2-5	TRBV28	CASSLGTSGETQYF	TGTGCCAGCAGTTTAGGGACTAGCGGAGAGACCCAGTACTTC
.	.	TRBJ2-1	TRBV11-2	CASSGYSGQSYNEQFF	TGTGCCAGCAGCGGATATTCTGGACAGTCCTACAATGAGCAGTTCTTC
TRBD1	.	TRBJ1-4	TRBV29-1	CSGLTGSNEKLFF	TGCAGCGGACTGACAGGGAGTAATGAAAAACTGTTTTTT
.	.	TRBJ2-1	TRBV9	CASSVDGNEQFF	TGTGCCAGCAGCGTAGATGGGAATGAGCAGTTCTTC
.	.	TRBJ1-5	TRBV28	CASMKGQPQHF	TGTGCCAGCATGAAAGGTCAGCCCCAGCATTTT
TRBD1	few	TRBJ1-2	TRBV7-9	CASSGRTGEFPSYGYTF	TGTGCCAGCAGCGGCCGGACAGGGGAGTTCCCTTCCTATGGCTACACCTTC
.	.	TRBJ2-1	TRBV7-2	CASSWTERPLDGQFF	TGTGCCAGCAGTTGGACAGAAAGGCCCCTAGACGGGCAGTTCTTC
TRBD2	.	TRBJ2-3	TRBV5-1	CASSLGLAGTDTQYF	TGCGCCAGCAGCTTGGGACTAGCGGGTACAGATACGCAGTATTTT
TRBD2	.	TRBJ2-1	TRBV6-1	CASSVGLANHSYNEQFF	TGTGCCAGCAGTGTGGGACTAGCGAACCACTCCTACAATGAGCAGTTCTTC
TRBD1	.	TRBJ1-4	TRBV6-5	CASRFTGGPEKLFF	TGTGCCAGCAGATTCACAGGGGGCCCTGAAAAACTGTTTTTT
TRBD2	.	TRBJ2-7	TRBV13	CASKTSGAYEQYF	TGTGCCAGCAAAACTAGCGGTGCCTACGAGCAGTACTTC
TRBD1	.	TRBJ2-7	TRBV5-1	CASSVGTGVYEQYF	TGCGCCAGCAGCGTCGGGACAGGGGTTTACGAGCAGTACTTC
TRBD2	.	TRBJ2-7	TRBV28	CASLPGLGNEQYF	TGTGCCAGTTTACCGGGACTAGGTAACGAGCAGTACTTC
.	.	TRBJ1-1	TRBV11-2	CASSRLRGAREAFF	TGTGCCAGCAGCCGTCTCCGGGGGGCACGGGAAGCTTTCTTT
TRBD1	once	TRBJ1-1	TRBV4-3	CASSQTGTGISRTEAFF	TGCGCCAGCAGCCAGACCGGGACAGGCATTTCTAGGACTGAAGCTTTCTTT
.	.	TRBJ2-5	TRBV7-2	CASSFKDGQETQYF	TGTGCCAGCAGCTTTAAAGACGGACAAGAGACCCAGTACTTC
TRBD2	.	TRBJ2-3	TRBV9	CASSPTSGTDTQYF	TGTGCCAGCAGCCCGACTAGCGGGACAGATACGCAGTATTTT
TRBD2	.	TRBJ2-7	TRBV15	CATSRDGTSGSGEQYF	TGTGCCACCAGCAGAGATGGTACTAGCGGGAGTGGGGAGCAGTACTTC
.	.	TRBJ2-1	TRBV7-9	CASSLVLDVFNEQFF	TGTGCCAGCAGCTTAGTTTTGGACGTTTTTAATGAGCAGTTCTTC
.	once	TRBJ2-2	TRBV4-1	CASSRGTGRTGELFF	TGCGCCAGCAGCCGAGGAACAGGGCGGACCGGGGAGCTGTTTTTT
TRBD2	once	TRBJ2-7	TRBV27	CASSPSGLAGEQYF	TGTGCCAGCAGTCCCTCGGGACTAGCGGGGGAGCAGTACTTC
TRBD1	.	TRBJ2-5	TRBV4-1	CASSQELTGYGETQYF	TGCGCCAGCAGCCAAGAACTGACAGGGTATGGAGAGACCCAGTACTTC
TRBD1	.	TRBJ2-5	TRBV7-2	CASSGYRGETQYF	TGTGCCAGCAGCGGTTACAGGGGAGAGACCCAGTACTTC
.	.	TRBJ1-1	TRBV4-3	CASSQDLGPNTEAFF	TGCGCCAGCAGCCAAGATCTGGGGCCGAACACTGAAGCTTTCTTT
.	.	TRBJ2-7	TRBV2	CASEGVRNYEQYF	TGTGCCAGCGAAGGAGTGCGGAACTACGAGCAGTACTTC
.	.	TRBJ1-1	TRBV11-2	CASSLAGLRVSNTEAFF	TGTGCCAGCAGCTTAGCGGGTTTAAGGGTTTCGAACACTGAAGCTTTCTTT
TRBD1	.	TRBJ1-2	TRBV7-9	CASSRGTGAAGYTF	TGTGCCAGCAGCCGCGGAACAGGGGCGGCTGGCTACACCTTC
.	.	TRBJ1-1	TRBV6-1	CASSEPDFQEAFF	TGTGCCAGCAGTGAACCGGACTTCCAAGAAGCTTTCTTT
.	.	TRBJ1-2	TRBV28	CTNPARAGRYIYGYTF	TGTACAAATCCAGCCAGGGCAGGGCGTTATATCTATGGCTACACCTTC
.	.	TRBJ1-2	TRBV4-3	CASSHGDLYGYTF	TGCGCCAGCAGCCATGGGGACCTCTATGGCTACACCTTC
TRBD1	.	TRBJ2-3	TRBV5-1	CASSLGEYLWGQEDPDTQYF	TGCGCCAGCAGCTTGGGCGAATACCTATGGGGACAGGAGGATCCAGATACGCAGTATTTT
.	.	TRBJ2-7	TRBV27	CASSLSGSGIYEQYF	TGTGCCAGCAGTTTATCGGGAAGCGGTATCTACGAGCAGTACTTC
.	.	TRBJ2-7	TRBV28	CASSLSYFASTYYEQYF	TGTGCCAGCAGTTTATCGTATTTCGCTTCCACCTACTACGAGCAGTACTTC
.	.	TRBJ2-7	TRBV19	CASSIAGVSYEQYF	TGTGCCAGTAGTATAGCGGGAGTCTCCTACGAGCAGTACTTC